This TCR beta chain originates from a study of shared clonotypes between healthy human individuals. This CDR3 is 13 amino acids long. Trimming removed 2 bases at V and 5 bases at J, with 9 bases between. The germline gives CDR1 SEHNR, CDR2 FQNEAQ (reference sequence). Evenly divided among several immunoSEQ plates was the genomic DNA of each subset. TCRdb's table, derived via immunoSEQ multiplex PCR, lists solely in-frame clones and lacks some. The data contain about 380,000 clones, 96% of them singletons. The sequenced sample was memory CD8+ T cells sorted from blood. Subset given: CD45RO+ cells pooled with CCR7-negative TemRA cells. The gene calls are TRBV7-9 and TRBJ2-5, with unresolved D. This clonotype was obtained from a man younger than 40 in good health. The CDR3 loop reads CASSLHSIETQYF. In nucleotides, the CDR3 is TGTGCCAGCAGCTTACACAGCATCGAGACCCAGTACTTC.